The clone carrying this T cell receptor beta chain was counted ten times or more. The antigen is not known. The V gene lost 4 bases and the J gene lost 3 bases, with 21 bases spanning the gap. The V gene's germline CDR1 is MNHEY and CDR2 SMNVEV (reference sequence). The CDR3 contains 17 residues. This record belongs to a study of CD8 T cells in ankylosing spondylitis. MiXCR, applied by TCRdb to the 5' RACE reads, yields one record per CDR3 protein. The table has some 220,000 distinct CDR3 sequences, around 7.9% seen once. General observations from the study: Matched synovial fluid from ankylosing spondylitis patients was reported to be enriched for disease-linked clones. Characteristic of ankylosing spondylitis blood, it appeared, was a TCR beta motif comprising roughly 8 highly homologous variants.

The genes are TRBV27 and TRBJ2-5; D possibly corresponds to TRBD2 (6 bases). This sequence originates from a male donor with ankylosing spondylitis. Sequencing was performed on blood, either unsorted or a sorted T cell fraction (not recorded which). This chain's CDR3 is CASSYGATSIPKETQYF. The CDR3 DNA reads as TGTGCCAGCAGTTACGGGGCGACTAGTATCCCGAAAGAGACCCAGTACTTC.